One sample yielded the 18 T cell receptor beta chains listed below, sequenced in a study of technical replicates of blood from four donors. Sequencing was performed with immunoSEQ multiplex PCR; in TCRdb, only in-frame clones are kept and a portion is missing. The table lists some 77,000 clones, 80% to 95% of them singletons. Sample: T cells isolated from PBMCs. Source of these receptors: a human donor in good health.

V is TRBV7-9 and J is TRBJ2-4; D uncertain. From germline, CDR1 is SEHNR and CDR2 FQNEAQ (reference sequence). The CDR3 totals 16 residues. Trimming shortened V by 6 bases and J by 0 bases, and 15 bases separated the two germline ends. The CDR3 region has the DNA TGTGCCAGCAGATCTCCGGCTAGTGTAGCCAAAAACATTCAGTACTTC. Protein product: CASRSPASVAKNIQYF.

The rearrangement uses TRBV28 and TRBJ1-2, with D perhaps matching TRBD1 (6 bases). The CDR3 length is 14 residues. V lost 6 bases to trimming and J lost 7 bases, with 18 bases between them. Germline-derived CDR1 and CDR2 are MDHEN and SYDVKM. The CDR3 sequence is CASSTAGTISGYTF. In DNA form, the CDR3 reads TGTGCCAGCAGCACCGCCGGGACAATATCTGGCTACACCTTC.

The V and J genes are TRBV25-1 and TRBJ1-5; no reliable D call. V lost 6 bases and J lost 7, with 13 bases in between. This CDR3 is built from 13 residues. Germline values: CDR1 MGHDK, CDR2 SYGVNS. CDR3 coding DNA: TGTGCCAGCAGCCGAACTGGAGGGCAGCCCCAGCATTTT. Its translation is CASSRTGGQPQHF.

CDR3 sequence (DNA): TGTGCCAGCAGTTTATCAGGGGTAGCCTACGAGCAGTACTTC. Translated: CASSLSGVAYEQYF. V and J are TRBV27 and TRBJ2-7; maybe TRBD1 (5 bases). The germline gives CDR1 MNHEY, CDR2 SMNVEV (reference sequence). CDR3 length: 14 residues. The germline V and J ends were trimmed by 0 bases and 2 bases, with 8 bases remaining between them.

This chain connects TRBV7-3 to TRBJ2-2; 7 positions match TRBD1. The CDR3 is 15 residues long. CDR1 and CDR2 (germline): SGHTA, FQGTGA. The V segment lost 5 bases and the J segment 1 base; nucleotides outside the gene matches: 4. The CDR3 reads CASSEWDRNTGELFF. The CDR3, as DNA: TGTGCCAGCAGCGAATGGGACAGGAACACCGGGGAGCTGTTTTTT.

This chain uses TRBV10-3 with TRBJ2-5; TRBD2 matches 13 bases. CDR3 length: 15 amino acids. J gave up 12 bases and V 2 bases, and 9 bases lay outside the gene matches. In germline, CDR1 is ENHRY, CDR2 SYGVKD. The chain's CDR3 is CAISERQLAGGLKYF. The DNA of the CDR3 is TGTGCCATCAGTGAGCGACAACTAGCGGGAGGGCTTAAGTACTTC.

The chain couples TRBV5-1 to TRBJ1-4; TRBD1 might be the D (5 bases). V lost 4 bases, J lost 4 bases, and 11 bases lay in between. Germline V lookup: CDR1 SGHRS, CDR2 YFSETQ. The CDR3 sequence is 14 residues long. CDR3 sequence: CASSLVDSNEKLFF. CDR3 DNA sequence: TGCGCCAGCAGCCTGGTCGACAGTAATGAAAAACTGTTTTTT.

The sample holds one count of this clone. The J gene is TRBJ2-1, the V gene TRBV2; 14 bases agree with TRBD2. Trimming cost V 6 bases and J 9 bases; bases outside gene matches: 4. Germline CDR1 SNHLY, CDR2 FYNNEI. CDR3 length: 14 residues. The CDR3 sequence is CASRPGLAGAEQFF. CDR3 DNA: TGTGCCAGCAGACCGGGACTAGCGGGAGCTGAGCAGTTCTTC.

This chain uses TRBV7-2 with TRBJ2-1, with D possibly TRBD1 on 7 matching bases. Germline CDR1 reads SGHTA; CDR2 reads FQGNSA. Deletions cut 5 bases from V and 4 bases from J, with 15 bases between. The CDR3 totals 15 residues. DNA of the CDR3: TGTGCCAGCAGCCCCAGGGGGGTTCGTTACAATGAGCAGTTCTTC. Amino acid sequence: CASSPRGVRYNEQFF.

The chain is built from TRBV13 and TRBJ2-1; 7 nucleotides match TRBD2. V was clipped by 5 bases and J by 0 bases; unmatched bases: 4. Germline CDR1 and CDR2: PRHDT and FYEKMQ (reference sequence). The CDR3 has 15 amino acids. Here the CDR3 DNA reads TGTGCCAGCAGCCCTACTAGCGACTCCTACAATGAGCAGTTCTTC. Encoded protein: CASSPTSDSYNEQFF.

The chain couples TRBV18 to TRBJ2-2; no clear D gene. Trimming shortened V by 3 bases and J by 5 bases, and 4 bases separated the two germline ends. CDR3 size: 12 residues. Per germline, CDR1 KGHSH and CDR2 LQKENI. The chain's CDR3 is CASSPQTGELFF. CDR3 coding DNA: TGTGCCAGCTCACCTCAGACCGGGGAGCTGTTTTTT. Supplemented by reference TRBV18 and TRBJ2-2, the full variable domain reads NAGVMQNPRHLVRRRGQEARLRCSPMKGHSHVYWYRQLPEEGLKFMVYLQKENIIDESGMPKERFSAEFPKEGPSILRIQQVVRGDSAAYFCASSPQTGELFFGEGSRLTVL.

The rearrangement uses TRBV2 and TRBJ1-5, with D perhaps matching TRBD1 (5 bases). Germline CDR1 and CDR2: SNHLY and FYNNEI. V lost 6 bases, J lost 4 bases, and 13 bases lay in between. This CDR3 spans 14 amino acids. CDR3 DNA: TGTGCCAGCAGAATGACAGTAAGTAATCAGCCCCAGCATTTT. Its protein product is CASRMTVSNQPQHF.

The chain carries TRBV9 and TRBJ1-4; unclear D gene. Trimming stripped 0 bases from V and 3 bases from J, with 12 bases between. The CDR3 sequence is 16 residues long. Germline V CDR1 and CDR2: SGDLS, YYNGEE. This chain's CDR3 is CASSVGWGGPNEKLFF. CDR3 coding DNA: TGTGCCAGCAGCGTAGGGTGGGGAGGCCCTAATGAAAAACTGTTTTTT.

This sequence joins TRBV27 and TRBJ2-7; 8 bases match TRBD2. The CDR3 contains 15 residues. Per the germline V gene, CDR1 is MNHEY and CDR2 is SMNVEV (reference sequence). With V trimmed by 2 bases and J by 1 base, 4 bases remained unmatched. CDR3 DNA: TGTGCCAGCAGTTTACCCGGGAGGGCGTCCTACGAGCAGTACTTC. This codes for CASSLPGRASYEQYF.

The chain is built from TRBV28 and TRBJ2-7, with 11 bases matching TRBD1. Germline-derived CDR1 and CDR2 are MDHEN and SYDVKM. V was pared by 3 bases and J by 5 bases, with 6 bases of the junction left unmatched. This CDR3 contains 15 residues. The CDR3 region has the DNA TGTGCCAGCAGTTTCATCCGGGACAGGGGGGACGAGCAGTACTTC. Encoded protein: CASSFIRDRGDEQYF.

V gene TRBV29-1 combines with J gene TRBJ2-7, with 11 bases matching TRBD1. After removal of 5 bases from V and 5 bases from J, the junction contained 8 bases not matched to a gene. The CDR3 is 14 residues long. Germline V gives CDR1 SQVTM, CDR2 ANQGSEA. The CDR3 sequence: CSVYLRTGGNEQYF. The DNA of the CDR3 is TGCAGCGTTTACCTAAGGACAGGGGGCAACGAGCAGTACTTC.

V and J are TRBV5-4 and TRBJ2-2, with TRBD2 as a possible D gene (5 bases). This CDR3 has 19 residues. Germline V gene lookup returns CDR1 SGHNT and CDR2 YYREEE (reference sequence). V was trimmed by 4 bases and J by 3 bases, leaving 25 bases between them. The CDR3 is CASSPDEGRGGGYTGELFF. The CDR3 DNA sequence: TGTGCCAGCAGCCCCGACGAGGGCCGCGGCGGCGGATACACCGGGGAGCTGTTTTTT.

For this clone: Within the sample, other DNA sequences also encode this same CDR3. The CDR3 DNA sequence: TGTGCCAGCAGCTTACAGGGGGCGAACACTGAAGCTTTCTTT. Encoded protein: CASSLQGANTEAFF. This chain joins TRBV7-9 and TRBJ1-1; TRBD1 aligns across 8 bases. CDR1 is SEHNR, CDR2 FQNEAQ, per germline (reference sequence). V trimming: 2 bases; J trimming: 1 base; junction bases outside the gene matches: 0. The CDR3 sequence is 14 residues long. Looking up the rest from reference TRBV7-9 and TRBJ1-1 gives the full variable domain: DTGVSQNPRHKITKRGQNVTFRCDPISEHNRLYWYRQTLGQGPEFLTYFQNEAQLEKSRLLSDRFSAERPKGSFSTLEIQRTEQGDSAMYLCASSLQGANTEAFFGQGTRLTVV.